Each of the 17 T cell receptor beta chains below was sequenced from the same sample in a study of OX40 agonist ivuxolimab in advanced cancers. Sequencing used immunoSEQ multiplex PCR; TCRdb keeps in-frame clones, though not all of them. The repertoire holds more than 45,000 clones, with approximately 90% as singletons. The sequenced sample was CD4+ or CD8+ T cells sorted from blood, obtained in a trial of the OX40 agonist ivuxolimab. The receptors derive from an adult with an advanced solid tumor such as melanoma, head and neck, liver or kidney cancer.

This clone was seen repeatedly, ten times or more. The V and J genes are TRBV25-1 and TRBJ2-2; D remains unclear. Germline V gives CDR1 MGHDK, CDR2 SYGVNS. V was cut by 1 base and J by 5 bases, with 8 bases left in between. CDR3 length equals 14 residues. The CDR3 coding sequence is TGTGCCAGCAGTGAATGGGAAGAGACCGGGGAGCTGTTTTTT. It specifies CASSEWEETGELFF.

This clone was detected only once. The genes are TRBV9 and TRBJ2-1; 8 nucleotides agree with TRBD2. V gave up 4 bases and J gave up 8 bases; unmatched junction bases: 8. The CDR3 runs to 14 residues. Germline CDR1 reads SGDLS; CDR2 reads YYNGEE. For the CDR3, the DNA is TGTGCCAGCAGCTTTAGCGGGACGGCCGATGAGCAGTTCTTC. Translated, it gives CASSFSGTADEQFF.

J is TRBJ1-2 and V is TRBV5-4; no definite D call. In germline, CDR1 is SGHNT, CDR2 YYREEE (reference sequence). The V end lost 5 bases, the J end lost 2 bases, and 13 bases lay between the germline ends. This CDR3 comprises 14 residues. This CDR3 is CASRLTGGNYGYTF. The CDR3 DNA follows: TGTGCCAGCAGACTGACGGGAGGGAACTATGGCTACACCTTC.

This chain uses TRBV29-1 with TRBJ1-1; no reliable D call. Germline V gives CDR1 SQVTM, CDR2 ANQGSEA. This CDR3 is 13 amino acids long. V lost 6 bases and J 0 bases, leaving 11 bases between the germline ends. This CDR3 is CSVMASMNTEAFF. CDR3 DNA: TGCAGCGTCATGGCCAGCATGAACACTGAAGCTTTCTTT.

The chain uses TRBV4-2 and TRBJ2-7; D is ambiguous. V was clipped by 3 bases and J by 2 bases, with 5 bases between them. CDR3 length: 12 residues. CDR1 is LGHNA, CDR2 YNFKEQ, per germline. CDR3 sequence (DNA): TGTGCCAGCAGCCAGGGGACCTACGAGCAGTACTTC. Translation: CASSQGTYEQYF.

This sequence joins TRBV7-9 and TRBJ2-1; 11 bases fit TRBD1. CDR1 and CDR2 (germline): SEHNR, FQNEAQ (reference sequence). V was pared by 5 bases and J by 2 bases, with 14 bases of the junction left unmatched. This CDR3 spans 19 amino acids. DNA for the CDR3: TGTGCCAGCAGCCAGGATATCTGGGACAGGGGGGAGCCCTACAATGAGCAGTTCTTC. This encodes CASSQDIWDRGEPYNEQFF.

J is TRBJ2-3 and V is TRBV14; weak D call: TRBD2 (5 bases). The CDR3 spans 16 residues. Germline CDR1 and CDR2: SGHDN and FVKESK. Trimming stripped 0 bases from V and 1 base from J, with 11 bases between. This chain's CDR3 is CASSQDRGFRTDTQYF. As DNA, the CDR3 is TGTGCCAGCAGCCAAGATCGGGGTTTCCGCACAGATACGCAGTATTTT.

CDR3 region: CASRRGAQSEAFF. In DNA, the CDR3 is TGTGCCAGCCGAAGGGGGGCGCAGAGTGAAGCTTTCTTT. This chain links TRBV27 with TRBJ1-1; possible D gene TRBD1, 6 bases. The V end lost 8 bases, the J end lost 7 bases, and 17 bases lay between the germline ends. Germline V gives CDR1 MNHEY, CDR2 SMNVEV (reference sequence). CDR3 size: 13 residues.

The chain joins TRBV5-6 to TRBJ1-1; D is ambiguous. CDR1 is SGHDT, CDR2 YYEEEE, per germline. Trimming removed 0 bases from V and 5 bases from J, with 5 bases in between. The CDR3 totals 12 residues. In DNA, the CDR3 is TGTGCCAGCAGCTTGGGGTGGACTGAAGCTTTCTTT. Translation: CASSLGWTEAFF.

For this clone: The junction departs from germline at one end; a sequencing error may be responsible. V is TRBV7-9 and J is TRBJ2-3; the match to TRBD2 covers 13 bases. The CDR3 runs to 11 residues. Looked up from germline, CDR1 is SEHNR and CDR2 is FQNEAQ (reference sequence). CDR3 protein: CASSLGLAGHF. In DNA, the CDR3 is TGTGCCAGCAGCTTGGGACTAGCGGGGCATTTT.

The chain carries TRBV4-1 and TRBJ2-5; 13 bases fit TRBD2. The trim removed 4 bases at V and 5 bases at J, leaving 4 bases unmatched. Germline CDR1 MGHRA, CDR2 YSYEKL. The CDR3 totals 15 residues. For the CDR3, the DNA is TGCGCCAGCAGCCCACTAGCGGGAGGGGAGGAGACCCAGTACTTC. Residues: CASSPLAGGEETQYF.

In this sample, this clone turned up a few times. The V and J genes are TRBV7-9 and TRBJ1-1; weak D call: TRBD1 (5 bases). Trimming stripped 4 bases from V and 8 bases from J, with 11 bases between. The CDR3 contains 12 residues. The V gene's germline CDR1 is SEHNR and CDR2 FQNEAQ (reference sequence). In DNA form, the CDR3 reads TGTGCCAGCAGCTCCTCTTGGGGGGAAGCTTTCTTT. Its protein is CASSSSWGEAFF.

The sample holds one count of this clone. V usage is TRBV29-1 and J usage is TRBJ2-3; no clear D gene. The CDR3 contains 12 residues. Trimming cost V 6 bases and J 8 bases, with 15 bases left between them. CDR1 SQVTM and CDR2 ANQGSEA come from the germline V gene. CDR3 sequence (DNA): TGCAGCGTACCCGGGCCGCGCGGTACGCAGTATTTT. Translated: CSVPGPRGTQYF.

The chain links TRBV9 to TRBJ2-3; TRBD2 agrees at 9 bases. The CDR3 is made up of 16 amino acids. Germline V lookup: CDR1 SGDLS, CDR2 YYNGEE. Trimming removed 0 bases from V and 2 bases from J; junction bases left unmatched: 4. The CDR3 here is CASSVGTSANTDTQYF. CDR3 DNA: TGTGCCAGCAGCGTAGGGACTAGCGCGAACACAGATACGCAGTATTTT.

The chain has TRBV5-6 and TRBJ2-1; 14 positions agree with TRBD2. V trimming: 0 bases; J trimming: 1 base; junction bases outside the gene matches: 6. This CDR3 is 19 amino acids long. CDR1 is SGHDT, CDR2 YYEEEE, per germline. CDR3 loop: CASSLAGLAGGQSYNEQFF. The CDR3 DNA follows: TGTGCCAGCAGCTTGGCCGGACTAGCGGGAGGTCAGTCCTACAATGAGCAGTTCTTC.

This chain's CDR3 is CASSLPRFSYTIYF. CDR3 nucleotides: TGTGCCAGCAGCTTACCCCGCTTCTCTTACACCATATATTTT. The chain carries TRBV5-8 and TRBJ1-3; D is ambiguous. This CDR3 comprises 14 residues. V lost 2 bases and J 8 bases, leaving 14 bases between the germline ends. Germline CDR1 reads SGHTS; CDR2 reads YDEGEE.

This chain joins TRBV28 and TRBJ2-3, with D tentatively TRBD2 (5 bases). Germline V gives CDR1 MDHEN, CDR2 SYDVKM. The V end was cut by 6 bases, the J end by 2 bases, with 18 bases between. The length of the CDR3 is 16 residues. CDR3 residues: CASSSTRLLITDTQYF. CDR3 sequence (DNA): TGTGCCAGCAGCTCCACTCGACTATTAATCACAGATACGCAGTATTTT.